This T cell receptor beta chain was retrieved from a study of vaccination and CD4 T cells after COVID-19. Concerning this clonotype: Its cognate antigen is unknown.

Specified treatment: approximately 9-day PBMC culture with coronavirus spike peptide pools or control peptides (ViraFEST assay). Germline V lookup: CDR1 DFQATT, CDR2 SNEGSKA (reference sequence). This CDR3 is built from 16 residues. The J segment lost 2 bases and the V segment lost 3 bases, leaving 10 bases of the junction unmatched. Sequencing of cultured CD4+ T cell DNA used the Oncomine TCR Beta short-read assay. TCRdb fed the PCR reads into MiXCR, producing one record per CDR3 protein. The sample has approximately 7,000 distinct CDR3 sequences, around 73% seen once. The TCR sequence derives from a human donor who had recovered from COVID-19. The sequenced sample was CD4+ T cells from blood, cultured in vitro. The chain recombines TRBV20-1 with TRBJ2-3; 8 bases match TRBD2. This chain's CDR3 is CSASSAGGLSTDTQYF. The CDR3 nucleotides are TGCAGTGCTAGTTCCGCGGGAGGCTTATCCACAGATACGCAGTATTTT.